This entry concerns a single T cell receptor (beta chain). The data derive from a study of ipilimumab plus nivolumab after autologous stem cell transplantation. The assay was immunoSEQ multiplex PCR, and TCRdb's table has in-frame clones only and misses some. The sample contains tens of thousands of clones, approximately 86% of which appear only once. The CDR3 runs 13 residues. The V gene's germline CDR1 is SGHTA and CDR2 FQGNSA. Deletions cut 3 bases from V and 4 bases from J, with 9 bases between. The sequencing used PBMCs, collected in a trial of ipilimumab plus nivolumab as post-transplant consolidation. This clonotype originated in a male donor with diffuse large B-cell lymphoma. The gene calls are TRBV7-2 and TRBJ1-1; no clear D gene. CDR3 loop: CASSFDPATEAFF. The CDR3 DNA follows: TGTGCCAGCAGCTTCGACCCTGCCACTGAAGCTTTCTTT.